This entry lists 8 T cell receptor beta chains sequenced from one sample in a study of blood T cell repertoires in COVID-19. Profiling relied on immunoSEQ multiplex PCR, and the TCRdb table lists in-frame clones only, not all of them. The sample records fewer than 400,000 clones, more than 90% being singletons. Source material: PBMCs or T cells enriched from blood (not recorded which). The receptors shown here come from a woman in her 30s who had recovered from COVID-19.

As concerns this clone: The same CDR3 is also encoded by other DNA sequences in this sample. The chain couples TRBV6-5 to TRBJ1-5, with 9 nucleotides matching TRBD1. This CDR3 spans 13 amino acids. Trimming cost V 6 bases and J 6 bases; bases outside gene matches: 3. Germline V gene data show CDR1 as MNHEY and CDR2 as SVGAGI. Here the CDR3 DNA reads TGTGCCAGCAGGGGACAGGGCGGTCAGCCCCAGCATTTT. Translation gives CASRGQGGQPQHF.

V is TRBV18 and J is TRBJ1-1; the match to TRBD1 covers 7 bases. The CDR3 totals 18 residues. Germline lookup yields CDR1 KGHSH and CDR2 LQKENI. V shed 3 bases and J 2 bases; nucleotides not matched to a gene: 15. As DNA, the CDR3 is TGTGCCAGCTCACCGCAACTCCTCGGACAGGTCCAAAACACTGAAGCTTTCTTT. Translating it yields CASSPQLLGQVQNTEAFF.

This clone appeared once. The chain recombines TRBV3-1 (or the pseudogene TRBV3-2) with TRBJ2-5; no reliable D call. The germline V gene encodes CDR1 LGHDT and CDR2 YNNKEL (reference sequence). Trimming removed 0 bases from V and 5 bases from J, with 4 bases in between. The CDR3 has 12 amino acids. DNA for the CDR3: TGTGCCAGCAGCCAAGAGAGGGAGACCCAGTACTTC. Residues: CASSQERETQYF.

CDR3 nucleotides: TGTGCCAGCAGCTTCGGACTAGGTATCGCAGATACGCAGTATTTT. This encodes CASSFGLGIADTQYF. The chain has TRBV7-9 and TRBJ2-3, with 7 bases matching TRBD2. V dropped 3 bases and J dropped 4; count of bases not matched to a gene: 7. Germline V gene data show CDR1 as SEHNR and CDR2 as FQNEAQ (reference sequence). The CDR3 has 15 residues.

V and J are TRBV5-1 and TRBJ2-7, with TRBD2 identical over 14 bases. CDR3 length: 17 amino acids. CDR1 and CDR2 (germline): SGHRS, YFSETQ. V dropped 5 bases and J dropped 3; count of bases not matched to a gene: 10. CDR3: CASRTTGLAGVNYEQYF. CDR3 coding DNA: TGCGCCAGCAGAACCACGGGACTAGCGGGGGTTAACTACGAGCAGTACTTC. The full variable domain, its missing parts supplied by reference TRBV5-1 and TRBJ2-7, is KAGVTQTPRYLIKTRGQQVTLSCSPISGHRSVSWYQQTPGQGLQFLFEYFSETQRNKGNFPGRFSGRQFSNSRSEMNVSTLELGDSALYLCASRTTGLAGVNYEQYFGPGTRLTVT.

The rearrangement links TRBV19 to TRBJ2-5, with 11 positions matching TRBD2. The CDR3 is 13 residues long. The junction had 4 bases not matched to a gene; V was cut back by 10 bases and J by 3 bases. The germline CDR1 and CDR2 sequences are LNHDA and SQIVND (reference sequence). The CDR3 DNA follows: TGTGCCACTAGCGGGGGGTTAAAAGAGACCCAGTACTTC. Its protein is CATSGGLKETQYF.

The chain recombines TRBV18 with TRBJ2-3, with D perhaps TRBD2 (6 bases). The V gene's germline CDR1 is KGHSH and CDR2 LQKENI. V gave up 1 base and J gave up 3 bases, with 8 bases separating them. The CDR3 is 14 residues long. In DNA form, the CDR3 reads TGTGCCAGCTCACCACGGCTAGCGACAGATACGCAGTATTTT. Protein sequence: CASSPRLATDTQYF.

Points on this clone: This CDR3 is also generated by other DNA sequences in the sample. The genes are TRBV7-2 and TRBJ2-5, with unresolved D. Germline V gene sequence: CDR1 SGHTA, CDR2 FQGNSA. This CDR3 has 14 amino acids. Trimming stripped 1 base from V and 2 bases from J, with 8 bases between. This CDR3 reads CASSLGQAQETQYF. Here the CDR3 DNA reads TGTGCCAGCAGCTTAGGTCAGGCTCAAGAGACCCAGTACTTC.